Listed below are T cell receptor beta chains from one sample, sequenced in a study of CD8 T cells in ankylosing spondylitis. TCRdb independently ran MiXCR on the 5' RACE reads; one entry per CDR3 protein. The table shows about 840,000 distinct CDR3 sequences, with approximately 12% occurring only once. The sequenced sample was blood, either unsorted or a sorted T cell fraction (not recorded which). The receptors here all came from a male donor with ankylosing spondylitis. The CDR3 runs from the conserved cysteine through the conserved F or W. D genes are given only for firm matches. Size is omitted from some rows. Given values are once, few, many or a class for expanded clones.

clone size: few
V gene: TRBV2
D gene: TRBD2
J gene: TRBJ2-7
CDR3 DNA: TGTGCCAGCAGTGAAGCGCGGGGTAGCGGGGACCAGTACTTC
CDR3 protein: CASSEARGSGDQYF

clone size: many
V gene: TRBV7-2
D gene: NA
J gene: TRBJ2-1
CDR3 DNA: TGTGCCAGCGAATTGGGGACGTACAATGAGCAGTTCTTC
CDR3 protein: CASELGTYNEQFF

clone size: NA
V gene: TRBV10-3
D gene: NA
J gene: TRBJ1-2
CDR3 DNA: TGTGCCATCAGTGCGGACCAGGGACGGAGAGCTAACTATGGCTACACCTTC
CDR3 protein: CAISADQGRRANYGYTF

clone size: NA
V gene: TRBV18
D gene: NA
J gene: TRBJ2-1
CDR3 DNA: TGTGCCAGCTCACCAGCCGGCAATGAGCAGTTCTTC
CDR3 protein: CASSPAGNEQFF

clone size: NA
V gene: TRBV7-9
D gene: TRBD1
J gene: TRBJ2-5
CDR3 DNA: TGTGCCAGCAGCCGAGACAGGGGAGGTTACGAGACCCAGTACTTC
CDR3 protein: CASSRDRGGYETQYF

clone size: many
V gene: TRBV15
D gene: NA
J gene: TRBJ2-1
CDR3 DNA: TGTGCCACCAGCACGGCGGGGAACAATGAGCAGTTCTTC
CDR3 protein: CATSTAGNNEQFF

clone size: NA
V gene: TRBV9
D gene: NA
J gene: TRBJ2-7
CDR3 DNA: TGTGCCAGCAGCTCCTCGACAGGCTACGAGCAGTACTTC
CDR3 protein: CASSSSTGYEQYF

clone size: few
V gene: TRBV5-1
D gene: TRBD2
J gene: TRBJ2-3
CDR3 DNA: TGCGCCAGCAGCTTTATAGCGGGGGGCCCCACAGATACGCAGTATTTT
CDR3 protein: CASSFIAGGPTDTQYF

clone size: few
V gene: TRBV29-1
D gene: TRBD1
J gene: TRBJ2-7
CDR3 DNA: TGCAGCGTCTCTGGACAGGGGGTCTACGAGCAGTACTTC
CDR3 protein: CSVSGQGVYEQYF

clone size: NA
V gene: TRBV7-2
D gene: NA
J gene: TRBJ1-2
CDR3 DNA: TGTGCCAGCCAACCGGGACTCCAGGGCGGCTACACCTTC
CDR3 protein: CASQPGLQGGYTF

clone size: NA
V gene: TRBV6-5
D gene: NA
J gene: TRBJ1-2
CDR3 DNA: TGTGCCAGCAGTGCAGGGTTTTTAGGCTACACCTTC
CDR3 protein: CASSAGFLGYTF

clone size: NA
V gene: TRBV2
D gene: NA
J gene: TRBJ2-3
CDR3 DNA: TGTGCCAGCAGTGAACCCGAGACAGATACGCAGTATTTT
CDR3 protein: CASSEPETDTQYF

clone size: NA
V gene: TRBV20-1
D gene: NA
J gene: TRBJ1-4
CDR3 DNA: TGCAGTGTTAGTTTCCCCGGACAAAAACTGTTTTTT
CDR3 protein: CSVSFPGQKLFF

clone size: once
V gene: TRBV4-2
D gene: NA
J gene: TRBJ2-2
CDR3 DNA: TGTGCCAGCAGCCCTTGGACCGAGGCGAGGGGGGAGCTGTTTTTT
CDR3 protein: CASSPWTEARGELFF

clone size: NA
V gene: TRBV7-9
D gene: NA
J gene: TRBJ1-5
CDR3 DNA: TGTGCCAGCAGCTTAGGACAGGATAGCAATCAGCCCCAGCATTTT
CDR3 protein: CASSLGQDSNQPQHF

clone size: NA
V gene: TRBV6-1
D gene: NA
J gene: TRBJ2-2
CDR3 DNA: TGTGCCAGCGAGCAGACTAACACCGGGGAGCTGTTTTTT
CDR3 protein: CASEQTNTGELFF

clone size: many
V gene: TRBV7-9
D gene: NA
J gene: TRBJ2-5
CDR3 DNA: TGTGCCAGCAGCTTAACAGCGGAGGTACAGACCCAGTACTTC
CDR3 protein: CASSLTAEVQTQYF

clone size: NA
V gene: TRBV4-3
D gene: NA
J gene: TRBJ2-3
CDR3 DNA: TGCGCCAGCAGCCAAGATCTTTCAGGGGTAGGGACAGATACGCAGTATTTT
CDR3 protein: CASSQDLSGVGTDTQYF

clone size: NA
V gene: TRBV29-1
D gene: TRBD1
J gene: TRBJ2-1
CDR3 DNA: TGCAGCGGTGGGACAGGGGCCTACAATGAGCAGTTCTTC
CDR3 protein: CSGGTGAYNEQFF

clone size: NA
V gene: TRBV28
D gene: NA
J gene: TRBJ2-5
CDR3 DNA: TGTGCCAGCAGTTTTCACGGGAGCGCAGAGACCCAGTACTTC
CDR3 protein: CASSFHGSAETQYF